This T cell receptor (beta chain) was found in a study of blood T cell repertoires in COVID-19. On the study more broadly: Donors in the United States, Italy and Spain gave samples during acute or convalescent COVID-19.

Germline V gene data show CDR1 as SGHTA and CDR2 as FQGNSA. The V end lost 0 bases, the J end lost 0 bases, and 5 bases lay between the germline ends. The CDR3 has 14 amino acids. Original handling: Amplification of reference gene primers provided the estimated nucleated cell counts. Assay used: immunoSEQ multiplex PCR; TCRdb lists only in-frame clones, some missing. V and J calls and clone size come straight from that table; D and trimming were deduced from the DNA. Of about 250,000 clones listed, roughly nine tenths were seen once; the top ten hold approximately 3.3%. This TCR was sampled from a man aged 18 to 30 with active or convalescent COVID-19. This rearrangement joins TRBV7-2 to TRBJ1-2; D not certain. Sequencing input: peripheral blood. The CDR3 loop reads CASSLATSNYGYTF. CDR3 nucleotide sequence: TGTGCCAGCAGCTTAGCCACATCTAACTATGGCTACACCTTC.